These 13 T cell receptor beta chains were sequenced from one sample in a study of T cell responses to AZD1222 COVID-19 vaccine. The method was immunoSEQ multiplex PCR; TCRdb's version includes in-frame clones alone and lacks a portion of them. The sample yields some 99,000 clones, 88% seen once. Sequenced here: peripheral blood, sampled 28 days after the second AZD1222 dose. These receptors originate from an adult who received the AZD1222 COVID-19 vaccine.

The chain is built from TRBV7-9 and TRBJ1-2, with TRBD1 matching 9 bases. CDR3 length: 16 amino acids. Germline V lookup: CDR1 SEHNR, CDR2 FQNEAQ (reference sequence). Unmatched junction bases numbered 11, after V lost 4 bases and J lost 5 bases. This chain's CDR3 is CASSSSTGGLGYGYTF. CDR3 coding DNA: TGTGCCAGCAGCTCCTCAACAGGGGGCCTTGGGTATGGCTACACCTTC.

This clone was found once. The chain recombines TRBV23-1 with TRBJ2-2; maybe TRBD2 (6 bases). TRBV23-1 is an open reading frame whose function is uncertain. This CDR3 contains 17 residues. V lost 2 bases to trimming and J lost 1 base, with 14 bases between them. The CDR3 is CASSQVHPGGNTGELFF. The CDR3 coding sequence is TGCGCCAGCAGTCAAGTTCACCCCGGGGGGAACACCGGGGAGCTGTTTTTT.

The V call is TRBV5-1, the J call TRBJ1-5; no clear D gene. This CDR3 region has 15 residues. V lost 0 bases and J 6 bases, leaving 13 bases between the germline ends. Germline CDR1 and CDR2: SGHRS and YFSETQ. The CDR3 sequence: CASSLVPGVSQPQHF. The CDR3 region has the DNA TGCGCCAGCAGCTTGGTGCCTGGGGTCAGTCAGCCCCAGCATTTT.

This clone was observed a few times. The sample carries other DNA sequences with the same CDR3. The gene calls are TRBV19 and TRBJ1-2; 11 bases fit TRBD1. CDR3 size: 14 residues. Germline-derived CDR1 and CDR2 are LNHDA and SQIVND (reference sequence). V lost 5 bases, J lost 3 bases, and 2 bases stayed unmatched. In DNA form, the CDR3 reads TGTGCCAGTAGTCGGACAGGGGGCGACTATGGCTACACCTTC. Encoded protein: CASSRTGGDYGYTF.

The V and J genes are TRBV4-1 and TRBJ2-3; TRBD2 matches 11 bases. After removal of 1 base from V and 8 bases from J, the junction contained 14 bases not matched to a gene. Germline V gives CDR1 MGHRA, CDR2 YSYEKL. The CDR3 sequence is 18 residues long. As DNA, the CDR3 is TGCGCCAGCAGCCAAGTCGCCTCGGCGACTAGCGGGATGGGTACGCAGTATTTT. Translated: CASSQVASATSGMGTQYF.

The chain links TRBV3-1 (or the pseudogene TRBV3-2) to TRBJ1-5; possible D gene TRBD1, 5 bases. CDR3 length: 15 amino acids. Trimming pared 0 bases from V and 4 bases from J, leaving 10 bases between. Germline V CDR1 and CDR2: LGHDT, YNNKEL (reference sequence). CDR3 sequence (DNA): TGTGCCAGCAGCCAAGATTCGGGGGGAAATCAGCCCCAGCATTTT. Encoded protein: CASSQDSGGNQPQHF.

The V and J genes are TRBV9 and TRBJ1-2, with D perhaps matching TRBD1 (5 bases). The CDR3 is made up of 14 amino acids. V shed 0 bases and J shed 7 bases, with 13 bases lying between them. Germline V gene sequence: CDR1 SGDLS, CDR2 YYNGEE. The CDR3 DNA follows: TGTGCCAGCAGCGTAGGCTGGGGGATGGGTGGCTACACCTTC. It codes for CASSVGWGMGGYTF.

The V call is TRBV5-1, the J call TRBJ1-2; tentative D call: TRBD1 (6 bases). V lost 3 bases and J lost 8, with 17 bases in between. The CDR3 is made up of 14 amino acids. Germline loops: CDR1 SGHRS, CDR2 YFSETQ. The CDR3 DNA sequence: TGCGCCAGCAGCTCTTTACAGGGAGATGGAGGCTACACCTTC. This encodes CASSSLQGDGGYTF.

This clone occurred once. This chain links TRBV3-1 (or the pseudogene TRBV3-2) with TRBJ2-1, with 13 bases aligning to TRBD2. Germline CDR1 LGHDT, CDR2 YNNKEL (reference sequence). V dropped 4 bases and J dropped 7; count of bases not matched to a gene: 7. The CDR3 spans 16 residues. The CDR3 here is CASSRWTSGRSNEQFF. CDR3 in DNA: TGTGCCAGCAGCCGATGGACTAGCGGGAGATCAAATGAGCAGTTCTTC.

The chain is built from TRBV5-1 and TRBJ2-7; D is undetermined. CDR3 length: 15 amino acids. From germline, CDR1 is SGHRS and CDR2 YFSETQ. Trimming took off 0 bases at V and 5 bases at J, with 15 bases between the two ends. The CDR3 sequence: CASSLGPESVHEQYF. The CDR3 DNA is TGCGCCAGCAGCTTGGGACCCGAATCAGTCCACGAGCAGTACTTC.

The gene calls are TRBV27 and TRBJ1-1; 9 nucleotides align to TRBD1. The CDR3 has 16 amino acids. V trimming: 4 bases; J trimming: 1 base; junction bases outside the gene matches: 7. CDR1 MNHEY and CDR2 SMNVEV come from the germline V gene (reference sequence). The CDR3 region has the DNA TGTGCCAGCAGTTCGCCTTACAGGGGGCGGAACACTGAAGCTTTCTTT. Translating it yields CASSSPYRGRNTEAFF.

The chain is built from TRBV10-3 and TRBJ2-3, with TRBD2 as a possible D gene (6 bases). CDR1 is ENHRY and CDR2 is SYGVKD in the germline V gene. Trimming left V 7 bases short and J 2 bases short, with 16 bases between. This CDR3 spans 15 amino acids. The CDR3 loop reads CAITGAGLNTDTQYF. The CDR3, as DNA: TGTGCCATCACCGGGGCGGGACTTAACACAGATACGCAGTATTTT.

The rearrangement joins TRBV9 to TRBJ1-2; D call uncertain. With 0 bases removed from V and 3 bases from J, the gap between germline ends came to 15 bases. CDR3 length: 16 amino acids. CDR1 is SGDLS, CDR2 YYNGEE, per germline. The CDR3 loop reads CASSVGAAAGDYGYTF. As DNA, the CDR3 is TGTGCCAGCAGCGTAGGCGCGGCAGCTGGAGACTATGGCTACACCTTC.